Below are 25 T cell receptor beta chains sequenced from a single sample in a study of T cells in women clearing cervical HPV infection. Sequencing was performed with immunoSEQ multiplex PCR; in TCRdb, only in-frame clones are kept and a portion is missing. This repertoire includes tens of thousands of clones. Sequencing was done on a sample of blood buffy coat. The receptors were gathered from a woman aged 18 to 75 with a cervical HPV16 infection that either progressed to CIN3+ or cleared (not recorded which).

CDR3 bases read: TGTGCCAGCACGGCAGGGGGCTCCGAG. This codes for CASTAGGSE. The entire CDR3 reads CASTAGGSEQYF. V and J are TRBV28 and TRBJ2-7, with 8 bases lining up with TRBD1. The read terminates 3 residues before the CDR3 end, so the remaining end is supplied by the germline J gene. Per the germline V gene, CDR1 is MDHEN and CDR2 is SYDVKM. Losses at the gene ends were 7 bases for V and 6 bases for J; bases not matched to a gene: 5. CDR3 length equals 12 residues.

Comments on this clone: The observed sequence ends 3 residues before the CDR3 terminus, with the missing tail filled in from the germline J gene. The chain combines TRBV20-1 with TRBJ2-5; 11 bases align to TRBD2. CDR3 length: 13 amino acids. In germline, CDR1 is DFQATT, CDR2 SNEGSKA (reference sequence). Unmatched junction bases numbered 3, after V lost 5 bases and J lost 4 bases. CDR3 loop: CSALLAGVETQYF. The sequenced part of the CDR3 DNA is TGCAGTGCTTTACTAGCGGGAGTAGAGACC.

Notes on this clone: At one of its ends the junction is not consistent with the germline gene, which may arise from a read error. The CDR3 here is CASSLGGGGVTETQYF. Incomplete CDR3 DNA: TGTGCCAGCAGCTTAGGGGGGGGTGGTGTAACAGAGACG. The genes are TRBV7-3 and TRBJ2-3, with 7 bases matching TRBD2. The sequenced fragment ends 3 residues before the CDR3 boundary, so the rest is inferred from the germline J gene. Germline lookup yields CDR1 SGHTA and CDR2 FQGTGA. The CDR3 contains 16 residues. Using reference TRBV7-3 and TRBJ2-3 for the parts outside the CDR3, the full variable domain is GAGVSQTPSNKVTEKGKYVELRCDPISGHTALYWYRQSLGQGPEFLIYFQGTGAADDSGLPNDRFFAVRPEGSVSTLKIQRTERGDSAVYLCASSLGGGGVTETQYFGPGTRLTVL.

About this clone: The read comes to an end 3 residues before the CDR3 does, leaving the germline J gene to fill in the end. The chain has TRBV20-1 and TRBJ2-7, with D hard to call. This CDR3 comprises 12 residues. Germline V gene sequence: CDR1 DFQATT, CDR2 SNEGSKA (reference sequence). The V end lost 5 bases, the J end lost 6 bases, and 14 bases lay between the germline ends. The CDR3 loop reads CSASAGLLEQYF. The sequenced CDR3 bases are TGCAGTGCTTCGGCAGGTTTACTCGAG.

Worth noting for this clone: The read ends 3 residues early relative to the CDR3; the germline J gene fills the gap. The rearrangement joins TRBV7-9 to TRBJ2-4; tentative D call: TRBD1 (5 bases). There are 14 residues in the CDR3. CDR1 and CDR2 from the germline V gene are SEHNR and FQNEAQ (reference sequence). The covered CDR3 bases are TGTGCCAGCAGCTTCGCGCAGGGTGGTGAGATT. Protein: CASSFAQGGEI. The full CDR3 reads CASSFAQGGEIQYF.

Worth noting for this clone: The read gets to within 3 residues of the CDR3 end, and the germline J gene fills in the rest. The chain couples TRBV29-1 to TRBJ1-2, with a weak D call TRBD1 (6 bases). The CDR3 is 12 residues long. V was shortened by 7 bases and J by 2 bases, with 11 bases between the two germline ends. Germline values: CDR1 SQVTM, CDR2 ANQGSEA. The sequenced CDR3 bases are TGCAGCGAGTTGGGGGCGAACTATGGC. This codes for CSELGANYG. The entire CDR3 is CSELGANYGYTF.

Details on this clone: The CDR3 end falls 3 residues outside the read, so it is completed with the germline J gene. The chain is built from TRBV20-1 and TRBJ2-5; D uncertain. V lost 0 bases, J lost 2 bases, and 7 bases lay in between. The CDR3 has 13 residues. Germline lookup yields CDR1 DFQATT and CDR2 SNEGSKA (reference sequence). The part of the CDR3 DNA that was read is TGCAGTGCTAGAGACGGCGGTCAAGAGACC. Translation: CSARDGGQET. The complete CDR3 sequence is CSARDGGQETQYF.

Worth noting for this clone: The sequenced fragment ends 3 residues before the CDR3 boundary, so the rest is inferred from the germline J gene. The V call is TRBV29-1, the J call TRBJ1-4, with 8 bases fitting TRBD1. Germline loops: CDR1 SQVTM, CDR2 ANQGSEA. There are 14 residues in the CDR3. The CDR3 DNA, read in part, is TGCAGCGCCTCGGGACAGGAATATAATTCACCA. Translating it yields CSASGQEYNSP. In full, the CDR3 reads CSASGQEYNSPLFF.

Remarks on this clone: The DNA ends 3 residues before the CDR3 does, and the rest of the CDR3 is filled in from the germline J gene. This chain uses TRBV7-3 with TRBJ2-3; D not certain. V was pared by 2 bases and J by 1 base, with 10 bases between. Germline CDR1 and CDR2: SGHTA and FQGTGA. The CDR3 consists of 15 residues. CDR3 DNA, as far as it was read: TGTGCCAGCAGCTTACAGGCGCAGGGCACAGATACG. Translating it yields CASSLQAQGTDT. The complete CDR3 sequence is CASSLQAQGTDTQYF.

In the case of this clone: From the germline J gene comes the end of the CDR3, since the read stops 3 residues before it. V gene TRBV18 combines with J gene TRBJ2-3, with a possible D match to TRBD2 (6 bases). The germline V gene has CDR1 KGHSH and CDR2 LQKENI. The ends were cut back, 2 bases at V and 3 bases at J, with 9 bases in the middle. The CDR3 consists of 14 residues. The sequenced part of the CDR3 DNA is TGTGCCAGCTCACCAGTGCGGGGAACAGATACG. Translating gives CASSPVRGTDT. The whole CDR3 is CASSPVRGTDTQYF.

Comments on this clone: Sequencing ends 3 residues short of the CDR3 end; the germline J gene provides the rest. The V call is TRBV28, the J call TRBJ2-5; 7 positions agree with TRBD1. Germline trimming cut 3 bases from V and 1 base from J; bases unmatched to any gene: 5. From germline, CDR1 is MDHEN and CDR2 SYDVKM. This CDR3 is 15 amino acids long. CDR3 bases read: TGTGCCAGCAGTTTGCCCAGGGGGATCCAAGAGACC. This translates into CASSLPRGIQET. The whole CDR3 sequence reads CASSLPRGIQETQYF.

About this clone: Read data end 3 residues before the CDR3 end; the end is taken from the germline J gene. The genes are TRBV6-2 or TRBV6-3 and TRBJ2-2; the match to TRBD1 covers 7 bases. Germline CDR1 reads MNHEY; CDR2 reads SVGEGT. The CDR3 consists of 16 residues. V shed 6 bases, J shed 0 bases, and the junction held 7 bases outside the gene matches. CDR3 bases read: TGTGCCAGCAGAAACAGGGGATCGGCGAACACCGGGGAG. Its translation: CASRNRGSANTGE. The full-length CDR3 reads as CASRNRGSANTGELFF.

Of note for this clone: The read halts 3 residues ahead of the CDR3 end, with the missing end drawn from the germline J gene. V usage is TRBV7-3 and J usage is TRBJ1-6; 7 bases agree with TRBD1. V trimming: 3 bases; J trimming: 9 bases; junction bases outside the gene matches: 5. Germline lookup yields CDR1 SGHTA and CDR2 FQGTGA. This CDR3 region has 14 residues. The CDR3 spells CASSLTGPGSPLHF. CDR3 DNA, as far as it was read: TGTGCCAGCAGCTTGACAGGGCCGGGTTCACCC.

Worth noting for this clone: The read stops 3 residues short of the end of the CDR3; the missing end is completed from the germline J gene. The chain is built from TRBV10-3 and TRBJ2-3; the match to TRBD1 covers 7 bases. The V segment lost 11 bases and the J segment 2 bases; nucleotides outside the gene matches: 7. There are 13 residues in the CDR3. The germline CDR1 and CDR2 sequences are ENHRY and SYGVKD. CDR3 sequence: CASSQGHTDTQYF. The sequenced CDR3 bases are TGTGCCTCATCACAGGGGCACACAGATACG.

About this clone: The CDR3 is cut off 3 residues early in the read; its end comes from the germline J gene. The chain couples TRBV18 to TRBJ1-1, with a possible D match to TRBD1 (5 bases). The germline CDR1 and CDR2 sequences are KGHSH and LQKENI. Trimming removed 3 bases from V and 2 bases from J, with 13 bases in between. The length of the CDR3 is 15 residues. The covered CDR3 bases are TGTGCCAGCTCACCCCCTCAGGGAGGAAACACTGAA. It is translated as CASSPPQGGNTE. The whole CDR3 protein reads CASSPPQGGNTEAFF. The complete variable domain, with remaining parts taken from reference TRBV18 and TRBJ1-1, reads NAGVMQNPRHLVRRRGQEARLRCSPMKGHSHVYWYRQLPEEGLKFMVYLQKENIIDESGMPKERFSAEFPKEGPSILRIQQVVRGDSAAYFCASSPPQGGNTEAFFGQGTRLTVV.

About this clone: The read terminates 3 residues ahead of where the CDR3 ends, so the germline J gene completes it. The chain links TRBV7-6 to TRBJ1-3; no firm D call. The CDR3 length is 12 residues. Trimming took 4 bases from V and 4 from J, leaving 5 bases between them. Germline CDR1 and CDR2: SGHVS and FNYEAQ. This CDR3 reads CASSSGGNTIYF. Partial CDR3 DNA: TGTGCCAGCAGCTCAGGAGGAAACACC.

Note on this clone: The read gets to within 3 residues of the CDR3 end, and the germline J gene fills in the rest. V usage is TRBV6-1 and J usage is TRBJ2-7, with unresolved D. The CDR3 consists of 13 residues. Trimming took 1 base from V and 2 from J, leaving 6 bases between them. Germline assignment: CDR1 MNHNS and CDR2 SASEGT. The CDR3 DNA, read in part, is TGTGCCAGCAGTGAAGAGGGCACCTACGAG. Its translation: CASSEEGTYE. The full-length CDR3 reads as CASSEEGTYEQYF.

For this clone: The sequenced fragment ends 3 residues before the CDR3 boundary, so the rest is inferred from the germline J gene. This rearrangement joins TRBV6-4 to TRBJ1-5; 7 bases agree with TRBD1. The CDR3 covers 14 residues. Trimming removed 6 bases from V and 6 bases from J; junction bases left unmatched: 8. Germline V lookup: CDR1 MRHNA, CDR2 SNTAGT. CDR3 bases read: TGTGCCAGCAGCCCGACAGGGTACCTTCAGCCC. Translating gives CASSPTGYLQP. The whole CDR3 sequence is CASSPTGYLQPQHF.

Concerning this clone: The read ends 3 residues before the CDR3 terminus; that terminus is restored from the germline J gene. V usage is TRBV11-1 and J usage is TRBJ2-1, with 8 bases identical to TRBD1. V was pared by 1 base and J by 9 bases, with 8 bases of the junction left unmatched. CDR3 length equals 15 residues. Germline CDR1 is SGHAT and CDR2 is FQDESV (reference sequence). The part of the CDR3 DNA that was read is TGTGCCAGCAGCTTAGTACGTGGGGGACAGGCTGAG. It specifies CASSLVRGGQAE. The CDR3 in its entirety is CASSLVRGGQAEQFF.

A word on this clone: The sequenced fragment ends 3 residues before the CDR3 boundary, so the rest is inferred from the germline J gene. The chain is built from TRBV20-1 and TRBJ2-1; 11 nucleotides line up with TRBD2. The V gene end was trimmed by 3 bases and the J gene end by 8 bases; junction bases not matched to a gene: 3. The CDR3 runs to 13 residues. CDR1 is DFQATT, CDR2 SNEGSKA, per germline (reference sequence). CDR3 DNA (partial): TGCAGTGCTAGCTTACTAGCGGGGGATGAG. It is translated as CSASLLAGDE. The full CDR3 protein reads CSASLLAGDEQFF.

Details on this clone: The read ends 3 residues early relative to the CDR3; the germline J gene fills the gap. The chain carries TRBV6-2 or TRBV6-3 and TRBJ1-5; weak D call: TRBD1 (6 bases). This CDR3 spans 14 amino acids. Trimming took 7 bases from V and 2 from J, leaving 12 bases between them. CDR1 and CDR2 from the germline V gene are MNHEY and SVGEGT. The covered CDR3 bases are TGTGCCAGCAATCCAGGGGCCGGCAATCAGCCC. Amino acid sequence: CASNPGAGNQP. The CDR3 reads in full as CASNPGAGNQPQHF.

Incomplete CDR3 DNA: TGTGCCAGCAGCCCCAAGAGGAGGGTGGAAGAGACG. The encoded protein is CASSPKRRVEET. In full, the CDR3 is CASSPKRRVEETQYF. The chain recombines TRBV7-9 with TRBJ2-3; possible D gene TRBD2, 6 bases. The read halts 3 residues ahead of the CDR3 end, with the missing end drawn from the germline J gene. The CDR3 contains 15 residues. The germline CDR1 and CDR2 sequences are SEHNR and FQNEAQ (reference sequence).

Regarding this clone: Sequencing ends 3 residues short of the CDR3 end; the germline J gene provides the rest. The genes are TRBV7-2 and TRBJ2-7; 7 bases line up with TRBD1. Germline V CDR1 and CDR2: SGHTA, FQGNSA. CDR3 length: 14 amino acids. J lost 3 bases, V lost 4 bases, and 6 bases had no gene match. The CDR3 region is CASSYMGQFYEQYF. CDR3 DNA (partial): TGTGCCAGCAGCTACATGGGACAGTTCTACGAG.

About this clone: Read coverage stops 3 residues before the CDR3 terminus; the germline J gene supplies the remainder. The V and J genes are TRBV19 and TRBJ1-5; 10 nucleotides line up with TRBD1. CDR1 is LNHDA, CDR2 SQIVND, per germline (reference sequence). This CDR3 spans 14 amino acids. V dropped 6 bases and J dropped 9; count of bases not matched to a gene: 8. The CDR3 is CASSDRQGATPQHF. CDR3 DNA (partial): TGTGCCAGTAGCGATAGACAGGGGGCGACGCCC.

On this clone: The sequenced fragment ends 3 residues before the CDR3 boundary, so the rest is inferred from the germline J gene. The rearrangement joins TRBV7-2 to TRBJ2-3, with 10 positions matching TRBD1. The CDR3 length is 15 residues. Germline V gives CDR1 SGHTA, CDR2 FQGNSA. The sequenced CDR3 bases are TGTGCCAGCAGCTGGGGGACAGGGGAAGGCGAGACG. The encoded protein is CASSWGTGEGET. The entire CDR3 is CASSWGTGEGETQYF.